Listed below are T cell receptor beta chains from one sample, sequenced in a study of identical twins. TCRdb re-derived calls from the 5' RACE reads in MiXCR, one entry per CDR3 protein. In the table there are about 730,000 distinct CDR3 sequences, less than 25% of which are singletons. These same data were also listed under a study on T cells expressing NK-cell markers.

Sequenced material: PBMCs. These TCRs come from a woman aged 18 to 35 in good health. Each CDR3 is given with its conserved first and last residue. A D gene is named only where the DNA matches it firmly. Clone sizes are given selectively: once, few, many, or a class where the clone is expanded.

>TRBJ2-1|TRBV20-1|TRBD2|few
TGCAGTGCTAGGCCCGGCCCGGGAGGGAGCTCCTACAATGAGCAGTTCTTC
CSARPGPGGSSYNEQFF
>TRBJ2-3|TRBV9|TRBD2|NA
TGTGCCAGCAGCGTACTAGCGGGGTTAGTGGATACGCAGTATTTT
CASSVLAGLVDTQYF
>TRBJ1-1|TRBV12-3/TRBV12-4|NA|few
TGTGCCAGCAGTTTACACCAGCCGAACACTGAAGCTTTCTTT
CASSLHQPNTEAFF
>TRBJ1-5|TRBV6-1|NA|NA
TGTGCCAGCAGTCCACAGGTTAATTCGAATCAGCCCCAGCATTTT
CASSPQVNSNQPQHF
>TRBJ1-6|TRBV6-1|NA|NA
TGTGCCAGCAGGGTCAGGGTGGACTCACCCCTCCACTTT
CASRVRVDSPLHF
>TRBJ2-7|TRBV6-1|NA|NA
TGTGCCAGCAGCGACCCAGGGGTACTCCGGGAGCGGGGCGAGCAGTACTTC
CASSDPGVLRERGEQYF
>TRBJ2-2|TRBV10-3|TRBD1|NA
TGTGCCATCAGTGGGACAGGGGATGCGGGGGAGCTGTTTTTT
CAISGTGDAGELFF
>TRBJ2-2|TRBV4-1|NA|few
TGCGCCAGCAGCCAGATCTCTACTGGTTCGGTCACCGGGGAGCTGTTTTTT
CASSQISTGSVTGELFF
>TRBJ2-6|TRBV6-4|NA|few
TGTGCCAGCAGTTCCGACAGCTCTGGGGCCAACGTCCTGACTTTC
CASSSDSSGANVLTF
>TRBJ2-6|TRBV30|NA|few
TGTGCCTGGCGGACCACTGGGGCCAACGTCCTGACTTTC
CAWRTTGANVLTF
>TRBJ1-1|TRBV7-9|NA|NA
TGTGCCAGCAGCTTAGGTTCCGCTGAAGCTTTCTTT
CASSLGSAEAFF
>TRBJ2-4|TRBV12-3/TRBV12-4|TRBD2|many
TGTGCCAGCAGTCTTAGCGGGGGGCGAAACATTCAGTACTTC
CASSLSGGRNIQYF
>TRBJ2-3|TRBV7-2|TRBD2|NA
TGTGCCAGCAGCTTACGCGGGGGGGCCGTAGATACGCAGTATTTT
CASSLRGGAVDTQYF
>TRBJ1-1|TRBV11-2|NA|NA
TGTGCCAGCAGCTACCGAACAGGGAGGAACACTGAAGCTTTCTTT
CASSYRTGRNTEAFF
>TRBJ2-2|TRBV5-6|TRBD2|many
TGTGCCAGCAGCTTGGGCGGGAGAGCCACCGGGGAGCTGTTTTTT
CASSLGGRATGELFF
>TRBJ1-2|TRBV29-1|NA|many
TGCAGCGTTTCTATGGGGTGGGCTCGGGGGAAGATGTACGGCTACACCTTC
CSVSMGWARGKMYGYTF
>TRBJ2-7|TRBV15|NA|few
TGTGCCACCAGCAGAAGAGGTTCTGGGCAGTACTTC
CATSRRGSGQYF
>TRBJ2-7|TRBV6-1|NA|few
TGTGCCAGCAGTCCTCATCGGGCCTACGAGCAGTACTTC
CASSPHRAYEQYF
>TRBJ2-1|TRBV6-2/TRBV6-3|NA|few
TGTGCCAGCATGAGGGAGGCCTACAATGAGCAGTTCTTC
CASMREAYNEQFF
>TRBJ2-1|TRBV15|NA|NA
TGTGCCACCAGCAGAGCCCTGACTAGTCCCAATGAGCAGTTCTTC
CATSRALTSPNEQFF
>TRBJ1-5|TRBV3-1|NA|NA
TGTGCCAGCAGCCCGGAGGAAGGGCAGCCCCAGCATTTT
CASSPEEGQPQHF
>TRBJ1-2|TRBV12-3/TRBV12-4|NA|many
TGTGCCAGCAGGCCAGCTAACTATGGCTACACCTTC
CASRPANYGYTF
>TRBJ1-2|TRBV5-1|TRBD1|NA
TGCGCCAGCAGCCCTCCTCTGGGACAGTCGTCTTCGGTTGGTGGCTACACCTTC
CASSPPLGQSSSVGGYTF
>TRBJ2-1|TRBV4-1|TRBD2|NA
TGCGCCAGCAGCCAAGGGGCTAGCGGGAGTCGGTGGAGAAATGAGCAGTTCTTC
CASSQGASGSRWRNEQFF
>TRBJ2-1|TRBV2|TRBD1|many
TGCGCCAGCAGGGGGACCTACAATGAGCAGTTCTTC
CASRGTYNEQFF
>TRBJ1-2|TRBV12-3/TRBV12-4|NA|many
TGTGCCAGCAGTCGAGGGGCAGACTATGGCTACACCTTC
CASSRGADYGYTF
>TRBJ2-7|TRBV29-1|NA|few
TGCAGCGTTGAAGATCGGAATGAAAGGGCGGGGGAGCAGTACTTC
CSVEDRNERAGEQYF
>TRBJ2-1|TRBV5-1|NA|many
TGCGCCAGCAGCTTGTTGGACTACGCCGTTAGCTCCTACAATGAGCAGTTCTTC
CASSLLDYAVSSYNEQFF
>TRBJ1-2|TRBV6-2/TRBV6-3|NA|NA
TGTGCCAGCAGTTCATTCGGTGGCTACACCTTC
CASSSFGGYTF
>TRBJ2-3|TRBV7-2|NA|NA
TGTGCCAGCAGCTTAGTTGCGGCTACCCCTATCGATACGCAGTATTTT
CASSLVAATPIDTQYF
>TRBJ2-7|TRBV15|TRBD1|NA
TGTGCCACCAGCAGAGGAGGGGGCAATTACGAGCAGTACTTC
CATSRGGGNYEQYF
>TRBJ1-1|TRBV5-1|TRBD1|few
TGCGCCAGCAGCCTCGGACAGGACGCTGAAGCTTTCTTT
CASSLGQDAEAFF
>TRBJ2-7|TRBV5-1|TRBD2|many
TGCGCCAGCAGCCGGGGGGACTACGAGCAGTACTTC
CASSRGDYEQYF
>TRBJ2-1|TRBV20-1|NA|NA
TGCAGTGTCCCCGTCGTGGACTCCTACAATGAGCAGTTCTTC
CSVPVVDSYNEQFF
>TRBJ2-1|TRBV9|NA|many
TGTGCCAGCAGCGCGGGTGGGGGGTACAATGAGCAGTTCTTC
CASSAGGGYNEQFF
>TRBJ2-5|TRBV20-1|TRBD1|NA
TGCAGTGCTAGATCCCGAACTGGACAGGGTCTTGAGACCCAGTACTTC
CSARSRTGQGLETQYF
>TRBJ1-6|TRBV20-1|NA|NA
TGCAGTGCTAGAGACCTCGGGAGCGGCGGGAATTCACCCCTCCACTTT
CSARDLGSGGNSPLHF
>TRBJ2-2|TRBV20-1|TRBD2|few
TGCAGTGCTAGTGGGCAGGTAGCGGGACTTAACACCGGGGAGCTGTTTTTT
CSASGQVAGLNTGELFF
>TRBJ2-3|TRBV18|NA|few
TGTGCCAGCTCACCTCCCAGTTCCACAGATACGCAGTATTTT
CASSPPSSTDTQYF
>TRBJ2-7|TRBV12-3/TRBV12-4|TRBD2|few
TGTGCCAGCAGTAGCGGGGGCTCAAACTACGAGCAGTACTTC
CASSSGGSNYEQYF
>TRBJ2-5|TRBV20-1|TRBD1|many
TGCAGTGCTAGAAGTCAGGCAGGGGGTTTTTTAGAGACCCAGTACTTC
CSARSQAGGFLETQYF
>TRBJ2-2|TRBV7-2|TRBD1|few
TGTGCCAGCAGGACGACAGGGGCAGTCACCGGGGAGCTGTTTTTT
CASRTTGAVTGELFF
>TRBJ2-7|TRBV27|NA|once
TGTGCCAGCAGGGAGGGGTGGGCGGACTACTCCTACGAGCAGTACTTC
CASREGWADYSYEQYF
>TRBJ2-7|TRBV20-1|TRBD1|NA
TGCAGTGCTACCGACAGGGGAGGCGACGAGCAGTACTTC
CSATDRGGDEQYF
>TRBJ2-3|TRBV20-1|NA|few
TGCAGTGCTAGAGGCGGGGAAAGCACAGATACGCAGTATTTT
CSARGGESTDTQYF
>TRBJ1-1|TRBV12-3/TRBV12-4|NA|few
TGTGCCAGCAGTTTCGTCAGGGGTGAAGCTTTCTTT
CASSFVRGEAFF
>TRBJ2-7|TRBV12-3/TRBV12-4|NA|many
TGTGCCAGCAGCCTTGGGGCGGGATATAACTTC
CASSLGAGYNF
>TRBJ2-4|TRBV20-1|NA|NA
TGCAGTGCATTAGCGGAAAAACTAGCCAAAAACATTCAGTACTTC
CSALAEKLAKNIQYF
>TRBJ2-3|TRBV4-3|TRBD2|NA
TGCGCCAGCAGCCAAGAGGGGGTAGCGGGAGGGCCTGGTACGCAGTATTTT
CASSQEGVAGGPGTQYF